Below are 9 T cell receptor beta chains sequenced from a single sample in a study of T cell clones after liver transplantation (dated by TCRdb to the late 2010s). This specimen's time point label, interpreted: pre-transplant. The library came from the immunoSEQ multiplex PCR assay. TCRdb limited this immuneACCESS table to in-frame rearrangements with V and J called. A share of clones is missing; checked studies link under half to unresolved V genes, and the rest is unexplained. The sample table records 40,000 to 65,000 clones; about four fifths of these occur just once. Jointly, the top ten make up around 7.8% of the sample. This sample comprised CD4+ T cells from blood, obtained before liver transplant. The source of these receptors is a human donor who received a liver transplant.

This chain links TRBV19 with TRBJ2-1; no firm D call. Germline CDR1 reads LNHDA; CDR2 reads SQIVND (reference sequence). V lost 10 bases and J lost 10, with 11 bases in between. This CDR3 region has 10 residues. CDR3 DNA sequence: TGTGCCACCGGAGCCCGGGAGCAGTTCTTC. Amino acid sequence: CATGAREQFF.

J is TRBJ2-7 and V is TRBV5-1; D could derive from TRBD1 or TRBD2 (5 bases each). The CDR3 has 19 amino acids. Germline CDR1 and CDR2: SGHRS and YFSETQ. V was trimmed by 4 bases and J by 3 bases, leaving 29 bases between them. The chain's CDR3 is CASSQRGGAPGLYRYEQYF. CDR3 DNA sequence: TGCGCCAGCAGCCAGCGTGGGGGTGCCCCTGGACTTTACCGCTACGAGCAGTACTTC.

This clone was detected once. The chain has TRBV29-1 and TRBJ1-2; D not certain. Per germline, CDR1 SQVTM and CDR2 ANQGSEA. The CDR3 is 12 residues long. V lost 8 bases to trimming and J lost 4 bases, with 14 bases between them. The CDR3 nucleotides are TGCAGCCTGTTCGATCAAATCTATGGCTACACCTTC. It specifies CSLFDQIYGYTF.

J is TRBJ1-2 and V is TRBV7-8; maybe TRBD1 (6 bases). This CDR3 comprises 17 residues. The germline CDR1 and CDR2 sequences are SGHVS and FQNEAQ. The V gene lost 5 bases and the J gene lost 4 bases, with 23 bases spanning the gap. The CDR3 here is CASSPVYAGALIYGYTF. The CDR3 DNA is TGTGCCAGCAGCCCTGTGTATGCAGGGGCCCTAATCTATGGCTACACCTTC.

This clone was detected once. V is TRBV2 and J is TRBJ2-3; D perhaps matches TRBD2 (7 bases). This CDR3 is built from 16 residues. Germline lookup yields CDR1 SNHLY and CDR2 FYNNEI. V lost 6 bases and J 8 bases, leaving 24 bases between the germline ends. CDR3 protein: CASSRSQGGEVGTQYF. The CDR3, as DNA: TGTGCCAGCAGCAGATCACAGGGAGGGGAAGTAGGTACGCAGTATTTT.

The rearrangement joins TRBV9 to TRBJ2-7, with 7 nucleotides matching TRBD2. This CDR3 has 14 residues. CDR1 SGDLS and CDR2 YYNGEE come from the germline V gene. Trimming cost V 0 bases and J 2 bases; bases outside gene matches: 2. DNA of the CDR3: TGTGCCAGCAGCGTAGGGGCGGGGGCCTACGAGCAGTACTTC. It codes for CASSVGAGAYEQYF.

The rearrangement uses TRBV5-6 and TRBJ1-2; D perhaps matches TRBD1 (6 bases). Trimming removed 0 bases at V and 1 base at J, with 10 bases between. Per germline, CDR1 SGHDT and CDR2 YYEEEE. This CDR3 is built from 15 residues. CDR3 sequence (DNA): TGTGCCAGCAGCTTGGCCCCAGGGGTTAACTATGGCTACACCTTC. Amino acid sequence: CASSLAPGVNYGYTF.

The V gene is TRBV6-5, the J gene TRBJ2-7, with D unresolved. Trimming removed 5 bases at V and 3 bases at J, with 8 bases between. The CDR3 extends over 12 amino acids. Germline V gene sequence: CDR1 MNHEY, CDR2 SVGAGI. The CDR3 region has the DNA TGTGCCAGCAGTCAACTTAACTACGAGCAGTACTTC. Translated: CASSQLNYEQYF.

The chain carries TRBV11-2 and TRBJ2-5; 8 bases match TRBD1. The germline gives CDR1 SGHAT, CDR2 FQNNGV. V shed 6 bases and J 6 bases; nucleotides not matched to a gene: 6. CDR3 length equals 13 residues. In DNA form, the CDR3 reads TGTGCCAGCAGTCCCAGGGGGCTAAAGACCCAGTACTTC. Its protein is CASSPRGLKTQYF. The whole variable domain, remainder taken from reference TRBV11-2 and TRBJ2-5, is EAGVAQSPRYKIIEKRQSVAFWCNPISGHATLYWYQQILGQGPKLLIQFQNNGVVDDSQLPKDRFSAERLKGVDSTLKIQPAKLEDSAVYLCASSPRGLKTQYFGPGTRLLVL.